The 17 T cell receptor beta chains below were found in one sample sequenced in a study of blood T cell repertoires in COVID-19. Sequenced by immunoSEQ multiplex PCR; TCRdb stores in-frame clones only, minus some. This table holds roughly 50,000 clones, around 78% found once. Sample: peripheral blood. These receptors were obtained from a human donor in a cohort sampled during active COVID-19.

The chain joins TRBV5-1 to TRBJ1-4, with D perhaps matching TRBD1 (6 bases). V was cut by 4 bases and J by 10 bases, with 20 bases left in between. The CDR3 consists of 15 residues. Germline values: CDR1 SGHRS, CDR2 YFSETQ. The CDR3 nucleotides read TGCGCCAGCAGCCCCGAGACAGGAGGATTCCCAAAACTGTTTTTT. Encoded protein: CASSPETGGFPKLFF.

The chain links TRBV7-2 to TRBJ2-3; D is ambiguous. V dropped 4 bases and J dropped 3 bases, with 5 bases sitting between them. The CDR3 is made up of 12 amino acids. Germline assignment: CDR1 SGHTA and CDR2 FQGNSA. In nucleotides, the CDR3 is TGTGCCAGCAGCTCTTTTACAGATACGCAGTATTTT. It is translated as CASSSFTDTQYF.

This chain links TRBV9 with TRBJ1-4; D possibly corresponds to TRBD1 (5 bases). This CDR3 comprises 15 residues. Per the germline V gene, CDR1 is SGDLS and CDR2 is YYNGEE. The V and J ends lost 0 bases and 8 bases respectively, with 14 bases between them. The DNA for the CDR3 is TGTGCCAGCAGCGTAGCTCCAGGGTTAGGGGAAAAACTGTTTTTT. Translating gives CASSVAPGLGEKLFF.

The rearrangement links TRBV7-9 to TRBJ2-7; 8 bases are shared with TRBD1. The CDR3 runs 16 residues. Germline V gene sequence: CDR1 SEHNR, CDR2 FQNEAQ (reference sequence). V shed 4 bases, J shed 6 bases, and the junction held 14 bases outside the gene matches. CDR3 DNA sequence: TGTGCCAGCAGCTCCAAAGACCGGGACAGGTTCACCGAGCAGTACTTC. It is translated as CASSSKDRDRFTEQYF.

This CDR3 is CASSFDHRVDGYTF. The CDR3 coding sequence is TGTGCCAGCAGTTTCGATCACAGGGTTGATGGCTACACCTTC. The gene calls are TRBV28 and TRBJ1-2, with a possible D match to TRBD1 (6 bases). CDR1 and CDR2 (germline): MDHEN, SYDVKM. The CDR3 runs to 14 residues. V lost 3 bases and J lost 6, with 14 bases in between.

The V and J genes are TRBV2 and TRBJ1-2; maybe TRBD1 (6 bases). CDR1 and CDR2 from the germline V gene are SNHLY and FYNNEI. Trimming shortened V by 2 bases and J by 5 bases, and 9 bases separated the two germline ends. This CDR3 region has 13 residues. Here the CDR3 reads CASSELGAYGYTF. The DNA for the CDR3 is TGTGCCAGCAGTGAATTGGGGGCGTATGGCTACACCTTC.

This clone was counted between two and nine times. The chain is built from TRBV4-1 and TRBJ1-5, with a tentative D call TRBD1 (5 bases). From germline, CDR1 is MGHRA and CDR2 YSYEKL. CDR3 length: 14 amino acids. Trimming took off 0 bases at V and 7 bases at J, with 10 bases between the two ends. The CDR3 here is CASSQDPGGQPQHF. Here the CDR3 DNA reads TGCGCCAGCAGCCAAGATCCGGGGGGGCAGCCCCAGCATTTT.

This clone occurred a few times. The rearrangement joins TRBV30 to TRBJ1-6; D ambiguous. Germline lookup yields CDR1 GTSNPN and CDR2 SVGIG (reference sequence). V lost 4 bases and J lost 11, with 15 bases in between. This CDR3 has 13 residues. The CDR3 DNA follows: TGTGCCTGGACTGGGCAGGACTCTACACCCCTCCACTTT. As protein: CAWTGQDSTPLHF.

The CDR3 sequence: CASSFTTGRDGYTF. The CDR3 DNA sequence: TGTGCCAGCAGCTTCACGACAGGCCGAGATGGCTACACCTTC. V usage is TRBV7-9 and J usage is TRBJ1-2, with D perhaps TRBD1 (6 bases). There are 14 residues in the CDR3. Germline CDR1 is SEHNR and CDR2 is FQNEAQ (reference sequence). V lost 3 bases to trimming and J lost 6 bases, with 14 bases between them.

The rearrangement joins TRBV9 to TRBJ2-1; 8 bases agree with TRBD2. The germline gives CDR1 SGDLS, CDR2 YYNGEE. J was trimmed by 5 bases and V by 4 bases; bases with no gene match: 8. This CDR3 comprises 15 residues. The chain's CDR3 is CASSPGGGRNNEQFF. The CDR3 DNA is TGTGCCAGCAGCCCCGGGGGGGGTCGTAACAATGAGCAGTTCTTC.

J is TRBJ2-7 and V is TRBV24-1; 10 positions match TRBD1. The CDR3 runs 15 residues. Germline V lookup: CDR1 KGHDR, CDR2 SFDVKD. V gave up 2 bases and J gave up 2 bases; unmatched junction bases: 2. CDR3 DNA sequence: TGTGCCACCAGTGATTCCGGGACAGGGGCCTACGAGCAGTACTTC. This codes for CATSDSGTGAYEQYF.

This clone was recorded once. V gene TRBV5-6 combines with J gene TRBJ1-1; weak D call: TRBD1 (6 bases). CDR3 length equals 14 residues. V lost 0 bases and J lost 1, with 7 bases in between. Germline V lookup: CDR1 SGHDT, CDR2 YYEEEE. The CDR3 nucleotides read TGTGCCAGCAGCTTGGGGGGGCGGAACACTGAAGCTTTCTTT. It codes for CASSLGGRNTEAFF.

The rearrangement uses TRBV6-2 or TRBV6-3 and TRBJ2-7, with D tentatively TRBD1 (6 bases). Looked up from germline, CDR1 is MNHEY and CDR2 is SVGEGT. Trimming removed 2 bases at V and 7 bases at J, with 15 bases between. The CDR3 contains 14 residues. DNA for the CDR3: TGTGCCAGCAGTTACCACCCCAACAGGGCTGAGCAGTACTTC. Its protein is CASSYHPNRAEQYF.

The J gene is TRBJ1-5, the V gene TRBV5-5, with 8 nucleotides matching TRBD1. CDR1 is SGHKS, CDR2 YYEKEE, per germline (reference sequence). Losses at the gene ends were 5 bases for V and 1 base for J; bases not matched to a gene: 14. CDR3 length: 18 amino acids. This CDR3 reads CASSWVGTGDRSNQPQHF. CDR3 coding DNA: TGTGCCAGCAGTTGGGTGGGGACAGGAGATCGGAGCAATCAGCCCCAGCATTTT.

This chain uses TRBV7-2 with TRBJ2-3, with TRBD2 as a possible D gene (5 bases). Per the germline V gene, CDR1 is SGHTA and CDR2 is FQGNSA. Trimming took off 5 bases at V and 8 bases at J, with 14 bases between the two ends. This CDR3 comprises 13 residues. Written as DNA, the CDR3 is TGTGCCAGCAGCCCGGACCCTCGGGGTACGCAGTATTTT. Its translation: CASSPDPRGTQYF. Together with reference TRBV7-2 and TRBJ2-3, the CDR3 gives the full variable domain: GAGVSQSPSNKVTEKGKDVELRCDPISGHTALYWYRQSLGQGLEFLIYFQGNSAPDKSGLPSDRFSAERTGGSVSTLTIQRTQQEDSAVYLCASSPDPRGTQYFGPGTRLTVL.

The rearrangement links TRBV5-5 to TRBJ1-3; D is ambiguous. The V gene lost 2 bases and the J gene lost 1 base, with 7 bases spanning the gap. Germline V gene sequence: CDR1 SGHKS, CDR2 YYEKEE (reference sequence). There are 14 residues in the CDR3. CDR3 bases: TGTGCCAGCAGCTTCGGGATTTCTGGAAACACCATATATTTT. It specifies CASSFGISGNTIYF.

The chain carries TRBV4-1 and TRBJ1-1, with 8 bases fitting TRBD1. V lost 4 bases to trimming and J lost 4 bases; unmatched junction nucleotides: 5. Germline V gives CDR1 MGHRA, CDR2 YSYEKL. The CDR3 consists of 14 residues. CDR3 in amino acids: CASSPFTGGTEAFF. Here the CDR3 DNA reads TGCGCCAGCAGCCCGTTCACAGGGGGCACTGAAGCTTTCTTT.